The rows below give T cell receptor beta chains drawn from one sample of a study of cytomegalovirus exposure and HLA in healthy donors. Assay used: immunoSEQ multiplex PCR; TCRdb lists only in-frame clones, some missing. The data contain roughly 180,000 clones, roughly 80% of them singletons. Sequenced: PBMCs. These receptors originate from a man younger than 35 in good health and CMV-seropositive. CDR3s include the opening cysteine and the closing phenylalanine or tryptophan. The D gene is left open where the match is weak. Size tells how often a clone was seen (once, few, many) or the class of an expanded clone, and some rows leave it out.

>TRBV27|-|-|TRBJ1-1
TGTGCCAGCAGTTTCACAGCGAACACTGAAGCTTTCTTT
CASSFTANTEAFF
>TRBV18|TRBD1|-|TRBJ2-7
TGTGCCAGCTCACGAGGGACAGGGGTGGCCTACGAGCAGTACTTC
CASSRGTGVAYEQYF
>TRBV6-6|-|-|TRBJ2-2
TGTGCCAGCTTTCGTCGGGGGACAGTCAACACCGGGGAGCTGTTTTTT
CASFRRGTVNTGELFF
>TRBV6-5|-|-|TRBJ2-1
TGTGCCAGCAGTCTAACTTCCGATGAGCAGTTCTTC
CASSLTSDEQFF
>TRBV19|TRBD1|-|TRBJ2-1
TGTGCCAGTAGTACCCGGGGACAGGGGGCGGATGAGCAGTTCTTC
CASSTRGQGADEQFF
>TRBV19|-|-|TRBJ2-7
TGTGCCAGTAGTATGTCCCAGGGCGAGCAGTACTTC
CASSMSQGEQYF
>TRBV7-9|TRBD1|once|TRBJ1-4
TGTGCCAGCAGCTACCCACAGGGGCTCAACGAAAAACTGTTTTTT
CASSYPQGLNEKLFF
>TRBV5-4|TRBD1|-|TRBJ2-1
TGTGCCAGCAGCTCGCGGTTAGGGACAGGGAGGGGCGAGCAGTTCTTC
CASSSRLGTGRGEQFF
>TRBV5-6|-|-|TRBJ2-7
TGTGCCAGCAGCTCGTTCCGGGCCTACGAGCAGTACTTC
CASSSFRAYEQYF
>TRBV5-4|-|-|TRBJ1-2
TGTGCCAGCATAGGAGGGATCAGTGGCTACACCTTC
CASIGGISGYTF
>TRBV28|-|-|TRBJ2-1
TGTGCCAGCCGAGGCCAGGGGTACAATGAGCAGTTCTTC
CASRGQGYNEQFF
>TRBV7-9|-|-|TRBJ2-4
TGTGCCAGCAGCTTAGTACTGGACCAGGAGGGCATTCAGTACTTC
CASSLVLDQEGIQYF
>TRBV6-1|-|-|TRBJ2-5
TGTGCCAGCAGTGATATTGGCATGCAGGAGACCCAGTACTTC
CASSDIGMQETQYF
>TRBV11-2|TRBD2|-|TRBJ2-3
TGTGCCAGCAGCTTTTCTAGCGGGAGGGCAGATACGCAGTATTTT
CASSFSSGRADTQYF
>TRBV7-2|-|once|TRBJ1-1
TGTGCCAGCAGACCGCGTGCCCTTCAACCATGGAACACTGAAGCTTTCTTT
CASRPRALQPWNTEAFF
>TRBV28|-|-|TRBJ2-1
TGTGCCAGCAGGTCTACAGGTTTTGATGAGCAGTTCTTC
CASRSTGFDEQFF
>TRBV27|TRBD1|-|TRBJ2-7
TGTGCCAGCGGCCGACAGGGGGCTGGCGAGCAGTACTTC
CASGRQGAGEQYF
>TRBV5-1|TRBD2|-|TRBJ2-5
TGCGCCAGCAGCTTGGGTCGGGCGGGAGTAGAAGAGACCCAGTACTTC
CASSLGRAGVEETQYF
>TRBV2|-|few|TRBJ2-2
TGTGCCAGCAGACCGGGAGAGCAAACCGGGGAGCTGTTTTTT
CASRPGEQTGELFF
>TRBV28|-|-|TRBJ2-6
TGTGCCAGCAGCCTCTCTGGGGCCAACGTCCTGACTTTC
CASSLSGANVLTF
>TRBV19|-|-|TRBJ2-1
TGTGCCACCTCAAGCGGGCGGCGTGAGCAGTTCTTC
CATSSGRREQFF
>TRBV2|-|few|TRBJ2-2
TGTGCCAGCAGTGAAGACAGGGATGGGAACACCGGGGAGCTGTTTTTT
CASSEDRDGNTGELFF
>TRBV18|-|-|TRBJ2-6
TGTGCCAGCTCACCCCCAGGGTCCTTAGCTGGGGCCAACGTCCTGACTTTC
CASSPPGSLAGANVLTF
>TRBV7-6|TRBD2|-|TRBJ2-7
TGTGCCAGCAGCTTAGGGGGACTAGCGGGAGGTCTCGAGCAGTACTTC
CASSLGGLAGGLEQYF
>TRBV5-1|-|-|TRBJ1-2
TGCGCCAGCAGCTTCGGACAGACCATCTATGGCTACACCTTC
CASSFGQTIYGYTF
>TRBV12-5|TRBD1|-|TRBJ2-2
TGTGCTAGTGCTTCCGCGACCGGGACAGCGAACACCGGGGAGCTGTTTTTT
CASASATGTANTGELFF
>TRBV2|TRBD1|few|TRBJ2-7
TGTGCCAGCAGGAATCGGGACAGCTCCTACGAGCAGTACTTC
CASRNRDSSYEQYF
>TRBV28|TRBD1|-|TRBJ2-7
TGTGCCAGCAGTTTAGCCCCGCGAACAGGGGGCTCCTACGAGCAGTACTTC
CASSLAPRTGGSYEQYF
>TRBV29-1|-|-|TRBJ2-3
TGCAGCGTTGTCGGCACAGATACGCAGTATTTT
CSVVGTDTQYF
>TRBV6-1|TRBD2|-|TRBJ2-1
TGTGCCAGCAGTGAGGGGACTAGCCCCTACAATGAGCAGTTCTTC
CASSEGTSPYNEQFF
>TRBV15|-|few|TRBJ2-7
TGTGCCACCAGCCGCACTAGAGACGAGCAGTACTTC
CATSRTRDEQYF
>TRBV9|-|-|TRBJ1-2
TGTGCCAGCAGCGCGACTTCTTATGGCTACACCTTC
CASSATSYGYTF
>TRBV5-1|TRBD1|once|TRBJ2-1
TGCGCCAGCAGCTGGGGGGGACAGGGCAATGAGCAGTTCTTC
CASSWGGQGNEQFF
>TRBV5-1|TRBD2|-|TRBJ2-1
TGCGCCAGCAGCTCCTTACTAGCGGGAGTAACCTACAATGAGCAGTTCTTC
CASSSLLAGVTYNEQFF
>TRBV30|TRBD1|-|TRBJ1-1
TGTGCCTGGAGTGGAATAGGGACAGCCAACACTGAAGCTTTCTTT
CAWSGIGTANTEAFF
>TRBV7-6|TRBD2|-|TRBJ2-1
TGTGCCAGCAGCCTAGGGGTAGCGGGGGCCAATGAGCAGTTCTTC
CASSLGVAGANEQFF
>TRBV28|TRBD1|-|TRBJ1-5
TGTGCCAGCAGTCCCGGGACAGGGAGAAATCAGCCCCAGCATTTT
CASSPGTGRNQPQHF
>TRBV6-1|TRBD1|-|TRBJ1-5
TGTGCCAGCCTCAGACAGGGAAATCAGCCCCAGCATTTT
CASLRQGNQPQHF
>TRBV2|TRBD2|few|TRBJ2-2
TGTGCCAGCAGTGCGCTAGCGGCCACGTCGGTCGGGGAGCTGTTTTTT
CASSALAATSVGELFF
>TRBV5-6|-|-|TRBJ1-5
TGTGCCAGCAGCTTGTCCCCTTGGGACTCACTGGATCAGCCCCAGCATTTT
CASSLSPWDSLDQPQHF
>TRBV6-5|-|-|TRBJ1-4
TGTGCCAGCAGTTACTTTTTCGGGTCAACTAATGAAAAACTGTTTTTT
CASSYFFGSTNEKLFF
>TRBV18|-|-|TRBJ2-7
TGTGCCAGCTCGGGACTTAGATCCTACGAGCAGTACTTC
CASSGLRSYEQYF
>TRBV6-6|TRBD1|few|TRBJ1-2
TGTGCCACTGAACAGGGGGACTATGGCTACACCTTC
CATEQGDYGYTF
>TRBV4-1|-|few|TRBJ1-4
TGCGCCAGCAGCCAAGATCGGGCGGAGGATGAAAAACTGTTTTTT
CASSQDRAEDEKLFF
>TRBV4-1|TRBD2|-|TRBJ2-3
TGCGCCAGCAGCCCAGGACTAGGCACAGATACGCAGTATTTT
CASSPGLGTDTQYF
>TRBV25-1|-|-|TRBJ2-5
TGTGCCAGCAGTCAGCCTAGGCCGTCCGGAGAGACCCAGTACTTC
CASSQPRPSGETQYF
>TRBV30|TRBD1|once|TRBJ1-2
TGTGCCTGGACCACGGAGGAGGGGGCAGGTGGCTACACCTTC
CAWTTEEGAGGYTF
>TRBV6-5|-|-|TRBJ1-1
TGTGCCAGCCTCTACGGCGGGAACACTGAAGCTTTCTTT
CASLYGGNTEAFF
>TRBV15|TRBD2|-|TRBJ2-1
TGTGCCACCAGCGACTTCGGGACTAGCAGATACCGGCAGTTCTTC
CATSDFGTSRYRQFF
>TRBV5-1|-|-|TRBJ1-2
TGCGCCAGCAGCTTGGGTCAGGGTCTCGGAGGCTACACCTTC
CASSLGQGLGGYTF
>TRBV6-6|-|-|TRBJ2-7
TGTGCCAGCAGTTACTCGGTGCAGTGGGAGCAGTACTTC
CASSYSVQWEQYF